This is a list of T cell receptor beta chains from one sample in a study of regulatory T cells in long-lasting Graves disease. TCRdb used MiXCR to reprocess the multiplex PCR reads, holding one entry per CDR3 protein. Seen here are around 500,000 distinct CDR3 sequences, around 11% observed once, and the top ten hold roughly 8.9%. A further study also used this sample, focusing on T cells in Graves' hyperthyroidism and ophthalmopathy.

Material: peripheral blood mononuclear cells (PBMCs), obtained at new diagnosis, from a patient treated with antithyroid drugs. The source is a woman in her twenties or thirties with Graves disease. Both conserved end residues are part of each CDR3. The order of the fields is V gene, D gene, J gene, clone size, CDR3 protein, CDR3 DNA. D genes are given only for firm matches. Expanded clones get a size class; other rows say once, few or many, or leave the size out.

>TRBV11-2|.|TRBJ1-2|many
CASSRGGGSGYTF
TGTGCCAGCAGCCGTGGGGGGGGAAGTGGCTACACCTTC
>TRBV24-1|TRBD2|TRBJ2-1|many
CATSDITSGRAYEQFF
TGTGCCACCAGTGACATTACTAGCGGGAGGGCCTATGAGCAGTTCTTC
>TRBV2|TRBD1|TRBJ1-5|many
CAGGQGNQPQHF
TGTGCCGGTGGACAGGGGAATCAGCCCCAGCATTTT
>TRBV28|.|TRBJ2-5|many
CASSSPWGRGETQYF
TGTGCCAGCAGTTCCCCCTGGGGCAGGGGAGAGACCCAGTACTTC
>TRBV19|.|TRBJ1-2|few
CASSIDHSSSGGQNYGYTF
TGTGCCAGTAGTATAGATCACTCATCGTCCGGGGGGCAGAACTATGGCTACACCTTC
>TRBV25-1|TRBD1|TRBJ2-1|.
CASRMAGTGGNEQFF
TGTGCCAGCAGGATGGCCGGGACAGGGGGCAATGAGCAGTTCTTC
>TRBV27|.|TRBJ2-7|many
CASSTQDSYEQYF
TGTGCCAGCAGTACCCAGGACAGCTACGAGCAGTACTTC
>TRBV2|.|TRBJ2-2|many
CASLARPPGELFF
TGTGCCAGCCTGGCCCGGCCACCCGGGGAGCTGTTTTTT
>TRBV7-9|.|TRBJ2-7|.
CASSPPPGHSYEQYF
TGTGCCAGCAGCCCCCCGCCGGGACACTCCTACGAGCAGTACTTC
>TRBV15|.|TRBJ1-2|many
CATKGENYGYTF
TGTGCCACCAAGGGTGAGAACTATGGCTACACCTTC
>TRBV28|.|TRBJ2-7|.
CASSPLGLRSSYEQYF
TGTGCCAGCAGTCCTCTCGGGCTTCGAAGCTCCTACGAGCAGTACTTC
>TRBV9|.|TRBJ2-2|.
CASSVGSEPRNTGELFF
TGTGCCAGCAGCGTAGGTTCGGAGCCTAGGAACACCGGGGAGCTGTTTTTT
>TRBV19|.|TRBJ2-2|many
CASSIALGLSTGELFF
TGTGCCAGTAGTATAGCGCTAGGCCTTAGCACCGGGGAGCTGTTTTTT
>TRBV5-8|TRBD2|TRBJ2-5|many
CASSPGLAGMRETQYF
TGTGCCAGCAGCCCGGGACTAGCGGGAATGAGAGAGACCCAGTACTTC
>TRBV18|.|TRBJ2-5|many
CASSPEYLEETQYF
TGTGCCAGCTCACCGGAATACCTTGAAGAGACCCAGTACTTC
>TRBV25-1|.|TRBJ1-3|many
CASRPPRGADSGNTIYF
TGTGCCAGCAGGCCCCCCCGTGGAGCGGACTCTGGAAACACCATATATTTT
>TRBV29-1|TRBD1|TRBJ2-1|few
CSVEDGPGQNEQFF
TGCAGCGTTGAAGATGGGCCGGGACAGAATGAGCAGTTCTTC
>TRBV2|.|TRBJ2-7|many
CASRPDRFHEQYF
TGTGCCAGCAGGCCCGACAGGTTCCACGAGCAGTACTTC
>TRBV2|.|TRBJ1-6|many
CASLTGNSPLHF
TGTGCCAGCTTGACGGGCAATTCACCCCTCCACTTT
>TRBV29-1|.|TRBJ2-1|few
CSVEDGQNVNEQFF
TGCAGCGTTGAAGATGGGCAAAACGTAAATGAGCAGTTCTTC
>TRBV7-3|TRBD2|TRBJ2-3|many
CASSFRTSGRDTQYF
TGTGCCAGCAGCTTCCGGACTAGCGGGAGGGATACGCAGTATTTT
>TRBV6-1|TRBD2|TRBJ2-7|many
CASSGTIWGEQYF
TGTGCCAGCTCGGGGACTATATGGGGAGAGCAGTACTTC
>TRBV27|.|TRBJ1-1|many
CASSPGWGKAGNTEAFF
TGTGCCAGCAGTCCTGGGTGGGGGAAGGCTGGGAACACTGAAGCTTTCTTT
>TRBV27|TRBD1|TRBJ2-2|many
CASSSGQGLAGELFF
TGTGCCAGCAGTTCGGGACAGGGTCTAGCCGGGGAGCTGTTTTTT
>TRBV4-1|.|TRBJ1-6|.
CASSLRTAPSSYNPPLHF
TGCGCCAGCAGCCTACGGACAGCCCCGAGCTCCTATAATCCACCCCTCCACTTT
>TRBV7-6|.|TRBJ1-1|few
CASSYSPSLIMNTEAFF
TGTGCCAGCAGCTACTCACCCAGTCTAATTATGAACACTGAAGCTTTCTTT
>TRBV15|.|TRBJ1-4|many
CATSQGDSGNEKLFF
TGTGCCACCAGCCAAGGAGACAGCGGGAATGAAAAACTGTTTTTT
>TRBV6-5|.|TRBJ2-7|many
CASSYSPTYGSPYEQYF
TGTGCCAGCAGTTACTCCCCTACCTACGGGAGCCCCTACGAGCAGTACTTC
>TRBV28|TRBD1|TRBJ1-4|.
CASRPGTGGEKLFF
TGTGCCAGCAGGCCCGGGACAGGGGGTGAAAAACTGTTTTTT
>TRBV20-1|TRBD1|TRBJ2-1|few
CSARTGGVAYNEQFF
TGCAGTGCGAGGACAGGGGGTGTAGCCTACAATGAGCAGTTCTTC
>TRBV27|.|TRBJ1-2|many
CASKFLREDYGYTF
TGTGCCAGCAAGTTTCTAAGGGAGGACTATGGCTACACCTTC